These T cell receptor beta chains were read from a single sample in a study of identical twins. MiXCR, applied by TCRdb to the 5' RACE reads, yields one record per CDR3 protein. The profile shows 350,000 to 450,000 distinct CDR3 sequences, about 18% of them singletons. The sequenced material came from naive T cells sorted from blood. Receptors originate from a man in his forties or fifties in good health. Both conserved end residues are part of each CDR3. Expanded clones are given a class, and other clones once, few, many or no size at all.

TRBV4-1,NA,TRBJ2-6,CASSRFGTSGGGSSGANVLTF
TRBV10-3,NA,TRBJ1-1,CAIRQGPNTEAFF
TRBV18,NA,TRBJ2-1,CASSPRGQGSYNEQFF
TRBV12-3/TRBV12-4,NA,TRBJ1-1,CASSLYYINTEAFF
TRBV6-1,many,TRBJ1-4,CASSQGQGAGEKLFF
TRBV14,NA,TRBJ1-1,CASSQWTGGGNTEAFF
TRBV10-3,few,TRBJ2-5,CAIRGQGMETQYF
TRBV5-6,many,TRBJ2-2,CASSFGTANTGELFF
TRBV12-3/TRBV12-4,NA,TRBJ2-1,CASSFFIAGVNEQFF
TRBV12-3/TRBV12-4,NA,TRBJ2-2,CASSILGISGRAGELFF
TRBV6-1,few,TRBJ2-1,CATSPRPWDEQFF
TRBV12-3/TRBV12-4,NA,TRBJ1-1,CASTSRTRLTEAFF
TRBV29-1,few,TRBJ2-6,CSVADRYSGANVLTF
TRBV27,many,TRBJ2-3,CASSLSWTARTDTQYF
TRBV4-2,many,TRBJ1-6,CASSQRQYSPLHF
TRBV28,NA,TRBJ1-6,CASNRGRSYNSPLHF
TRBV29-1,many,TRBJ2-1,CSVEDWGGSHYNEQFF
TRBV7-9,many,TRBJ2-3,CASSPMNAARDTQYF
TRBV7-2,NA,TRBJ1-5,CASSRDFNQPQHF
TRBV28,many,TRBJ2-5,CASSLSHGETQYF
TRBV20-1,many,TRBJ2-2,CSAREPDSGGTRSNTGELFF
TRBV19,NA,TRBJ1-1,CASSLVQVKDTEAFF
TRBV6-5,NA,TRBJ2-1,CASSYSRTSNEQFF
TRBV12-3/TRBV12-4,NA,TRBJ2-7,CASSPDRVWYEQYF
TRBV28,few,TRBJ1-2,CASSRAEDNYGYTF
TRBV15,NA,TRBJ2-1,CATSPAGGPHNEQFF
TRBV20-1,once,TRBJ2-1,CSARALRPARNEQFF
TRBV20-1,NA,TRBJ2-1,CSARSLAGANEQFF
TRBV27,NA,TRBJ2-1,CASSLWLGLADNEQFF
TRBV7-2,few,TRBJ2-1,CASSLVLGNSNEQFF
TRBV12-3/TRBV12-4,many,TRBJ2-1,CASRLAGGDEQFF
TRBV9,NA,TRBJ2-7,CASSVGRGFHEQYF
TRBV15,NA,TRBJ1-2,CATSTSYPRSYGYTF
TRBV15,few,TRBJ2-1,CATSIDRANNEQFF
TRBV29-1,few,TRBJ2-1,CSVGGSLGPYSYNEQFF
TRBV5-1,NA,TRBJ2-7,CASSPPWTGDSSYEQYF
TRBV4-3,few,TRBJ2-2,CASSRHGTANTGELFF
TRBV11-2,NA,TRBJ2-1,CASRPGLADNEQFF
TRBV4-3,NA,TRBJ2-3,CASSQDRSRTAGWSTDTQYF
TRBV4-1,few,TRBJ2-7,CASSPPGTGEGEQYF
TRBV18,NA,TRBJ2-1,CASSPPGRLFF
TRBV9,NA,TRBJ2-2,CASSARGQGSGTGELFF
TRBV18,few,TRBJ2-1,CASSPPAGGTMNEQFF
TRBV7-2,few,TRBJ2-5,CASSASGRASDQYF
TRBV20-1,NA,TRBJ2-7,CSALASLALGEQYF